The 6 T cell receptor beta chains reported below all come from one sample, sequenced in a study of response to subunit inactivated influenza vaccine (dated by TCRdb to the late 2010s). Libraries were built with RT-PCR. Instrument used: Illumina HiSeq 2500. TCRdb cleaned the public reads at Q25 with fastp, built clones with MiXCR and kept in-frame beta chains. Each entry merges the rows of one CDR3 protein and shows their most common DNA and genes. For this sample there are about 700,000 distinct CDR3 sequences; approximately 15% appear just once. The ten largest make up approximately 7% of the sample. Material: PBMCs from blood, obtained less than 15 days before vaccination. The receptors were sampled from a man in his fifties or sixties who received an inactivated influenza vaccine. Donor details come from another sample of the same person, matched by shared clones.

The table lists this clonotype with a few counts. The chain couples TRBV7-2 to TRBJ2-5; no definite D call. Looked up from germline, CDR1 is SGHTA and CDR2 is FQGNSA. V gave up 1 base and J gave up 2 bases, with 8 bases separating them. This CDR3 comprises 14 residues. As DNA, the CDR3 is TGTGCCAGCAGCTTAGTCACTCTGCAAGAGACCCAGTACTTC. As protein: CASSLVTLQETQYF.

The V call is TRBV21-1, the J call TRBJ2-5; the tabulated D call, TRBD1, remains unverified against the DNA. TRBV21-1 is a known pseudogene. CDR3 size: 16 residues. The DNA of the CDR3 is TGTGCCAGCAGCAGAAAGAGGCTGGGACAGAGCCAGACCCAGTACTTC. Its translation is CASSRKRLGQSQTQYF.

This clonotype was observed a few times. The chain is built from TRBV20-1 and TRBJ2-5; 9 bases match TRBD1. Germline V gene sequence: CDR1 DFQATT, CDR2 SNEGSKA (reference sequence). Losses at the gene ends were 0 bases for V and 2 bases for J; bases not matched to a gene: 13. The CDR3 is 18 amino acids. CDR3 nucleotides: TGCAGTGCTAGAGATCTAATGCCTTCGGGACAGGGTCAAGAGACCCAGTACTTC. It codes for CSARDLMPSGQGQETQYF.

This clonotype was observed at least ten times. The DNA of the CDR3 is TGCGCCAGCAGCCCGGACGGCAATCAGCCCCAGCATTTT. Protein product: CASSPDGNQPQHF. V gene TRBV5-1 combines with J gene TRBJ1-5; D is uncertain. Germline V lookup: CDR1 SGHRS, CDR2 YFSETQ. V was shortened by 4 bases and J by 2 bases, with 7 bases between the two germline ends. The CDR3 contains 13 residues.

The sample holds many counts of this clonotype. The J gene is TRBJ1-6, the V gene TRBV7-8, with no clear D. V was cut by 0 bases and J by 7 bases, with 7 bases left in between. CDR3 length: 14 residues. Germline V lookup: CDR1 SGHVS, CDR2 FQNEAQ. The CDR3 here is CASSLASGNSPLHF. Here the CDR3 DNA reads TGTGCCAGCAGCTTAGCTTCCGGGAATTCACCCCTCCACTTT.

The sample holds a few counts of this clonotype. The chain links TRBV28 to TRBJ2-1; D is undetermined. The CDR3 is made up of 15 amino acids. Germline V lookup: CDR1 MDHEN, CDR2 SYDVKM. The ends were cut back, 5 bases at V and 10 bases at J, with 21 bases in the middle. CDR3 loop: CASSQNPSPTHEQFF. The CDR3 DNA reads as TGTGCCAGCAGTCAAAACCCCTCACCCACCCACGAGCAGTTCTTC.